Listed here is a single T cell receptor (beta chain). What it recognizes is unknown. The sample belongs to a study of T cell clusters in autoimmune cytopenias. Overall study results and limits: No experiment has yet validated the function of the T cell clusters defined in silico.

TRB was amplified from roughly 250 ng of peripheral blood genomic DNA per sample. One tube held mixed TRB-A and TRB-B primer pools for touch-down PCR. TCRdb re-called the multiplex PCR reads and gives one entry per CDR3 protein, without DNA. The repertoire table contains some 6,900 distinct CDR3 sequences. The data also belong to a second study, concerning T cell repertoires in aging, cancer and after chemotherapy. As that study records: Over several months to years, re-sampled healthy donor repertoires clearly shared clones.

The receptor's source is a human donor in good health. Sequenced: peripheral blood.

CDR3 protein: CASSLVTGPQRGYTF. The chain joins TRBV5-6 to TRBJ1-2. The CDR3 has 15 amino acids. The germline V gene has CDR1 SGHDT and CDR2 YYEEEE.